This T cell receptor (beta chain) emerged from a study of T cell repertoires in cytomegalovirus infection. TCRdb fed the reads into MiXCR, producing one record per CDR3 protein. The sample lists hundreds of thousands of distinct CDR3 sequences; under 45% were seen once. Details on this clonotype: Its specificity is unknown.

CDR3 length: 17 amino acids. V was pared by 2 bases and J by 3 bases, with 10 bases of the junction left unmatched. Per the germline V gene, CDR1 is MNHEY and CDR2 is SMNVEV (reference sequence). The sequence derives from a human donor in good health (CMV status not recorded). Some clones in this sample may be carry-over from other donors' samples. The sample in question was cultured PBMCs, obtained from culture after CMV antigen stimulation. J is TRBJ1-1 and V is TRBV27, with TRBD1 matching 9 bases. CDR3 sequence reads: CASSLPILQGAHTEAFF. CDR3 coding DNA: TGTGCCAGCAGTTTACCCATACTACAGGGGGCGCACACTGAAGCTTTCTTT.